The next 17 T cell receptor beta chains were all read from a single sample in a study of shared T cell receptors in the human thymus. Clones were sequenced by immunoSEQ multiplex PCR, and TCRdb holds only the in-frame ones, with some missing. The sample records about 500,000 clones, around three quarters being singletons. The data were also submitted as part of a second study, on human thymus T cells.

The source material was thymocytes. These receptors were obtained from a boy in the first two years of life with a congenital heart defect.

The rearrangement uses TRBV7-6 and TRBJ1-5, with a tentative D call TRBD1 (6 bases). The CDR3 runs 13 residues. Looked up from germline, CDR1 is SGHVS and CDR2 is FNYEAQ. Trimming shortened V by 5 bases and J by 9 bases, and 14 bases separated the two germline ends. CDR3 in DNA: TGTGCCAGCAGCCCGGGGGCGGGGGCGCCCCAGCATTTT. Encoded protein: CASSPGAGAPQHF.

This clone turned up a few times. The V call is TRBV6-5, the J call TRBJ2-3; 7 nucleotides match TRBD1. Germline CDR1 is MNHEY and CDR2 is SVGAGI. Trimming removed 7 bases from V and 1 base from J; junction bases left unmatched: 8. This CDR3 comprises 15 residues. CDR3 bases: TGTGCCAGCACCCAGGGACAGCAACGCACAGATACGCAGTATTTT. Translated: CASTQGQQRTDTQYF.

The V call is TRBV15, the J call TRBJ2-7; 10 bases match TRBD2. V lost 1 base to trimming and J lost 4 bases; unmatched junction nucleotides: 13. The CDR3 length is 18 residues. CDR1 LNHNV and CDR2 YYDKDF come from the germline V gene (reference sequence). CDR3 DNA: TGTGCCACCAGCAGAGTTATCCCGAGTACTAGCGGGACGTACGAGCAGTACTTC. Residues: CATSRVIPSTSGTYEQYF.

The chain recombines TRBV30 with TRBJ2-7; D is unclear. With 3 bases removed from V and 4 bases from J, the gap between germline ends came to 19 bases. The CDR3 length is 15 residues. Germline V gene sequence: CDR1 GTSNPN, CDR2 SVGIG (reference sequence). DNA of the CDR3: TGTGCCTGGAGGGTTAAATGGCAGACTGGGTACGAGCAGTACTTC. This sequence encodes CAWRVKWQTGYEQYF.

This sequence joins TRBV5-1 and TRBJ2-7, with 9 bases aligning to TRBD1. This CDR3 has 14 amino acids. With 4 bases clipped from V and 3 bases from J, the junction kept 5 bases outside the gene matches. CDR1 and CDR2 (germline): SGHRS, YFSETQ. CDR3 DNA: TGCGCCAGCAGCACGGGACAGGGTTGCTACGAGCAGTACTTC. Its protein is CASSTGQGCYEQYF.

J is TRBJ1-1 and V is TRBV4-3; possible D gene TRBD1, 5 bases. The CDR3 is 15 residues long. The V gene lost 0 bases and the J gene lost 7 bases, with 15 bases spanning the gap. Germline lookup yields CDR1 LGHNA and CDR2 YSLEER. CDR3 sequence: CASSQEGGENYEAFF. DNA for the CDR3: TGCGCCAGCAGCCAAGAGGGGGGAGAGAACTATGAAGCTTTCTTT.

This rearrangement joins TRBV15 to TRBJ2-7; D is ambiguous. V was pared by 5 bases and J by 3 bases, with 11 bases between. This CDR3 comprises 13 residues. From germline, CDR1 is LNHNV and CDR2 YYDKDF (reference sequence). The CDR3: CATSGAAFYEQYF. CDR3 bases: TGTGCCACCAGCGGCGCGGCATTCTACGAGCAGTACTTC.

This rearrangement joins TRBV1 to TRBJ2-7; the tabulated D call, TRBD1, remains unverified against the DNA. TRBV1 is reported as a pseudogene. This CDR3 has 15 residues. The CDR3 bases are TGCACCAGCAGCCAAGATCCAAACAGGGATTACGAGCAGTACTTC. Protein sequence: CTSSQDPNRDYEQYF.

The rearrangement links TRBV7-2 to TRBJ1-4, with D maybe TRBD1 (6 bases). The CDR3 totals 16 residues. Germline CDR1 is SGHTA and CDR2 is FQGNSA. The germline V and J ends were trimmed by 5 bases and 0 bases, with 13 bases remaining between them. CDR3 bases: TGTGCCAGCAGCCGTCGTACAGGGTCAACTAATGAAAAACTGTTTTTT. Translated: CASSRRTGSTNEKLFF.

This clone occurred a few times. This chain joins TRBV10-3 and TRBJ1-5; no clear D gene. Deletions cut 4 bases from V and 5 bases from J, with 9 bases between. The CDR3 length is 13 residues. The germline gives CDR1 ENHRY, CDR2 SYGVKD. DNA for the CDR3: TGTGCCATCAGTGCCCTCGTAGATCAGCCCCAGCATTTT. Translating gives CAISALVDQPQHF.

V is TRBV5-1 and J is TRBJ2-3, with 9 bases that match TRBD1. Germline loops: CDR1 SGHRS, CDR2 YFSETQ. CDR3 size: 15 residues. V shed 3 bases and J 0 bases; nucleotides not matched to a gene: 2. The chain's CDR3 is CASSYDRGSTDTQYF. The DNA for the CDR3 is TGCGCCAGCAGCTACGACAGGGGGAGCACAGATACGCAGTATTTT.

This chain connects TRBV9 to TRBJ2-1; 7 bases align to TRBD2. The J segment lost 10 bases and the V segment lost 0 bases, leaving 10 bases of the junction unmatched. CDR3 size: 15 residues. CDR1 is SGDLS, CDR2 YYNGEE, per germline. CDR3 region: CASSVAEAGAHEQFF. CDR3 bases: TGTGCCAGCAGCGTAGCTGAGGCGGGAGCCCACGAGCAGTTCTTC. The whole variable domain, remainder taken from reference TRBV9 and TRBJ2-1, is DSGVTQTPKHLITATGQRVTLRCSPRSGDLSVYWYQQSLDQGLQFLIQYYNGEERAKGNILERFSAQQFPDLHSELNLSSLELGDSALYFCASSVAEAGAHEQFFGPGTRLTVL.

V is TRBV7-9 and J is TRBJ2-3; D is perhaps TRBD1 (6 bases). CDR1 is SEHNR, CDR2 FQNEAQ, per germline (reference sequence). The V end was cut by 2 bases, the J end by 5 bases, with 14 bases between. The CDR3 is made up of 15 amino acids. The CDR3 here is CASSLFGRGGDTQYF. CDR3 sequence (DNA): TGTGCCAGCAGCTTATTCGGGCGAGGGGGAGATACGCAGTATTTT.

The V call is TRBV11-3, the J call TRBJ2-1; D might be TRBD2 (5 bases). CDR3 length equals 16 residues. Germline V gene lookup returns CDR1 SGHNT and CDR2 YENEEA. Trimming removed 2 bases from V and 2 bases from J, with 13 bases in between. CDR3 amino acids: CASSLKRAVTYNEQFF. CDR3 in DNA: TGTGCCAGCAGCTTAAAGAGGGCCGTCACCTACAATGAGCAGTTCTTC. The whole variable domain, filled in from reference TRBV11-3 and TRBJ2-1, reads EAGVVQSPRYKIIEKKQPVAFWCNPISGHNTLYWYLQNLGQGPELLIRYENEEAVDDSQLPKDRFSAERLKGVDSTLKIQPAELGDSAVYLCASSLKRAVTYNEQFFGPGTRLTVL.

This chain joins TRBV6-5 and TRBJ2-7; 7 bases match TRBD2. The germline CDR1 and CDR2 sequences are MNHEY and SVGAGI. V dropped 7 bases and J dropped 4; count of bases not matched to a gene: 10. The CDR3 has 14 residues. The CDR3 sequence is CASNPGSGKYEQYF. In DNA, the CDR3 is TGTGCCAGCAACCCCGGAAGCGGGAAGTACGAGCAGTACTTC.

The chain recombines TRBV28 with TRBJ1-1; D gene ambiguous. The CDR3 extends over 14 amino acids. Trimming pared 3 bases from V and 0 bases from J, leaving 8 bases between. Per the germline V gene, CDR1 is MDHEN and CDR2 is SYDVKM. CDR3 protein: CASSFGVLNTEAFF. In DNA form, the CDR3 reads TGTGCCAGCAGTTTTGGAGTCCTGAACACTGAAGCTTTCTTT.

This clone was seen a single time. This rearrangement joins TRBV29-1 to TRBJ1-5, with 8 bases fitting TRBD1. Germline CDR1 SQVTM, CDR2 ANQGSEA. The V segment lost 6 bases and the J segment 6 bases; nucleotides outside the gene matches: 7. CDR3 size: 13 residues. The CDR3 DNA sequence: TGCAGCGTCTTGGACAGGGAAGGTCAGCCCCAGCATTTT. Translating it yields CSVLDREGQPQHF.